The rows below give T cell receptor beta chains drawn from one sample of a study of cytomegalovirus exposure and HLA in healthy donors. Produced via immunoSEQ multiplex PCR; TCRdb's table is partial and in-frame only. This table has 150,000 to 200,000 clones, under 85% appearing once. Sequencing input: PBMCs. The receptors were gathered from a human donor in good health. The CDR3 runs from the conserved cysteine through the conserved F or W. A D gene is named only where the DNA matches it firmly. A row's size may be missing; if present it is once, few, many or a size class.

>TRBV10-3|-|TRBJ2-1|TRBD2
TGTGCCATCAGTGTAGCTCTAGCGGGCTCCTACAATGAGCAGTTCTTC
CAISVALAGSYNEQFF
>TRBV29-1|-|TRBJ2-3|-
TGCAGCGTTGAAACAGGGTTCACAGATACGCAGTATTTT
CSVETGFTDTQYF
>TRBV7-9|-|TRBJ2-4|TRBD2
TGTGCCAGCAGCAGGCCGGGACTAGTCAAAAACATTCAGTACTTC
CASSRPGLVKNIQYF
>TRBV7-3|-|TRBJ1-5|-
TGTGCCAGCAGCTTAGACTACAATCAGCCCCAGCATTTT
CASSLDYNQPQHF
>TRBV7-2|-|TRBJ2-6|-
TGTGCCAGCAGCCGGGGTGGAAACTCTGGGGCCAACGTCCTGACTTTC
CASSRGGNSGANVLTF
>TRBV30|-|TRBJ1-2|-
TGTGCCTGGAGTGTCGGGAGGGGCGGCTACACCTTC
CAWSVGRGGYTF
>TRBV7-2|-|TRBJ2-1|-
TGTGCCAGCAGCTTAGGTAGCTTCGGCCTAGCCCAATACAATGAGCAGTTCTTC
CASSLGSFGLAQYNEQFF
>TRBV5-1|-|TRBJ2-1|TRBD2
TGCGCCAGCAGCCGGGGACTAGCGGGGGGGCAGGGGTACAATGAGCAGTTCTTC
CASSRGLAGGQGYNEQFF
>TRBV11-3|-|TRBJ2-1|TRBD2
TGTGCCAGCAGCGGCCGGGGACTAGCGCGCACCTACAATGAGCAGTTCTTC
CASSGRGLARTYNEQFF
>TRBV19|-|TRBJ2-5|-
TGTGCCAGTAGTATCTCAGAACAAGAGACCCAGTACTTC
CASSISEQETQYF
>TRBV15|-|TRBJ1-5|-
TGTGCCACCAGCAGAGGGACAAATAGCAATCAGCCCCAGCATTTT
CATSRGTNSNQPQHF
>TRBV7-9|-|TRBJ2-5|-
TGTTCCAGCAGCCTGAGAGTATACCAAGAGACCCAGTACTTC
CSSSLRVYQETQYF
>TRBV25-1|-|TRBJ1-2|-
TGTGCCAGCAGTGAAACGCCAGGTATTAGCTATGGCTACACCTTC
CASSETPGISYGYTF
>TRBV2|-|TRBJ1-3|-
TGTGCCAGCAGTACCGGGGGGGGAAACACCATATATTTT
CASSTGGGNTIYF
>TRBV5-8|-|TRBJ2-7|TRBD1
TGTGCCAGCAGCTACCAGGGGGCCTACGAGCAGTACTTC
CASSYQGAYEQYF
>TRBV11-2|few|TRBJ2-1|TRBD2
TGTGCCAGCAGCTACCGGACTAGCGGCTACAATGAGCAGTTCTTC
CASSYRTSGYNEQFF
>TRBV5-1|-|TRBJ1-6|-
TGCGCCAGCAGCTTGAAGTCAGGGGCAGAGCGGAATTCACCCCTCCACTTT
CASSLKSGAERNSPLHF
>TRBV10-1|-|TRBJ2-7|-
TGCGCCAGCAGTGATAACAGGGTCGTCGAGCAGTACTTC
CASSDNRVVEQYF
>TRBV9|-|TRBJ1-3|-
TGTGCCAGCAGCGTAGGGGGAGGGGAAAACACCATATATTTT
CASSVGGGENTIYF
>TRBV19|few|TRBJ1-1|-
TGTGCCAGTAGTAAGACTGCTGAAGCTTTCTTT
CASSKTAEAFF
>TRBV9|-|TRBJ2-2|-
TGTGCCAGCAGCGTGAGTGCGGGTCCCGGGGAGCTGTTTTTT
CASSVSAGPGELFF
>TRBV27|-|TRBJ2-1|-
TGTGCCAGCAGTTCAAGCTGGGGCGGGACTTTCCCCCTCTTC
CASSSSWGGTFPLF
>TRBV5-5|-|TRBJ1-2|-
TGTGCCAGCAGCAGCCCAGGGATCTATGGCTACACCTTC
CASSSPGIYGYTF
>TRBV27|-|TRBJ2-2|-
TGCGCCAGCAGTACTCGACAGAGCACCGGGGAGCTGTTTTTT
CASSTRQSTGELFF
>TRBV5-1|-|TRBJ2-3|TRBD2
TGCGCCAGCAGCTTGGGACTAGCGGGGGAGGTAGATACGCAGTATTTT
CASSLGLAGEVDTQYF
>TRBV5-8|-|TRBJ1-1|TRBD1
TGTGCCAGCAGCAGGACAGGGGGAGACACTGAAGCTTTCTTT
CASSRTGGDTEAFF
>TRBV2|-|TRBJ2-5|TRBD1
TGTGCCAGCAGTAGGGACAGGGCGGGGGAGACCCAGTACTTC
CASSRDRAGETQYF
>TRBV11-2|-|TRBJ1-2|-
TGTGCCAGCAGCCACCAAGCCGGGACACGAAGATTCTATGGCTACACCTTC
CASSHQAGTRRFYGYTF
>TRBV4-1|-|TRBJ1-1|TRBD1
TGCGCCAGCACCTCCCTCAGGGGGCTTGACACTGAAGCTTTCTTT
CASTSLRGLDTEAFF
>TRBV14|-|TRBJ1-1|-
TGTGCCAGCAGCCGAAACCCACTTGGGGGGGGGAGCACTGAAGCTTTCTTT
CASSRNPLGGGSTEAFF
>TRBV6-5|few|TRBJ1-5|-
TGTGCCAGCAGACACTATAGCAATCAGCCCCAGCATTTT
CASRHYSNQPQHF
>TRBV5-1|-|TRBJ2-1|TRBD2
TGCGCCAGCAGCTTGGTGGCGGGGGGGCAAAATGAGCAGTTCTTC
CASSLVAGGQNEQFF
>TRBV27|-|TRBJ1-4|-
TGTGCCAGCAGTTTATACAGGGTTCGCGAAAAACTGTTTTTT
CASSLYRVREKLFF
>TRBV27|-|TRBJ2-3|TRBD2
TGTGCCAGCAGTTTATTGGCTAGCGGGTACACAGATACGCAGTATTTT
CASSLLASGYTDTQYF
>TRBV6-1|-|TRBJ2-7|TRBD1
TGTGCCAGCAATGAGAGGGGGACAGGGGCCCTCTACGAGCAGTACTTC
CASNERGTGALYEQYF
>TRBV4-3|-|TRBJ2-3|TRBD1
TGCGCCAGCAGCCGCGGACAGGGACCAGATACGCAGTATTTT
CASSRGQGPDTQYF
>TRBV5-1|-|TRBJ1-2|TRBD1
TGCGCCAGCAGCCCGGGACAGGGGAGTTGGTATGGCTACACCTTC
CASSPGQGSWYGYTF
>TRBV7-9|-|TRBJ2-5|TRBD1
TGTGCCAGCAGACGGACAGGGGGGGAGACCCAGTACTTC
CASRRTGGETQYF
>TRBV5-1|-|TRBJ1-1|-
TGCGCCAGCAGCTTGGTGCCAGGGGCTGAAGCTTTCTTT
CASSLVPGAEAFF
>TRBV27|-|TRBJ2-3|TRBD2
TGTGCCAGCAGTTCACTAGCGGGGGCCGGCACAGATACGCAGTATTTT
CASSSLAGAGTDTQYF
>TRBV19|-|TRBJ2-1|-
TGTGCCACCTCCTCCCTCAACAGGGTCTCAAGCTCCTACAATGAGCAGTTCTTC
CATSSLNRVSSSYNEQFF
>TRBV4-3|many|TRBJ2-3|-
TGCGCCAGCAGCCATGCCGGCGGGGCAGGGGATACGCAGTATTTT
CASSHAGGAGDTQYF